This T cell receptor (beta chain) stems from a study of blood T cell repertoires in COVID-19. Trimming removed 0 bases from V and 0 bases from J, with 14 bases in between. The germline V gene encodes CDR1 SEHNR and CDR2 FQNEAQ (reference sequence). This CDR3 spans 17 amino acids. The authors' processing: Reference gene primer amplification in the assay estimated nucleated cell counts. TCRdb's copy holds only in-frame clones and misses some; the assay was immunoSEQ multiplex PCR. V and J calls and clone size come straight from that table; D and trimming were deduced from the DNA. The sample carries approximately 150,000 clones, roughly 85% recorded once.

The TCR originated in a human donor with acute or convalescent COVID-19. The donor label of this sample is uncertain. This chain connects TRBV7-9 to TRBJ1-1, with unresolved D. Specimen: peripheral blood. The CDR3 DNA sequence: TGTGCCAGCAGCTTAGCGCAAGGCCCGGGAATGAACACTGAAGCTTTCTTT. It codes for CASSLAQGPGMNTEAFF. Looking up the rest from reference TRBV7-9 and TRBJ1-1 gives the full variable domain: DTGVSQNPRHKITKRGQNVTFRCDPISEHNRLYWYRQTLGQGPEFLTYFQNEAQLEKSRLLSDRFSAERPKGSFSTLEIQRTEQGDSAMYLCASSLAQGPGMNTEAFFGQGTRLTVV.